The 27 T cell receptor beta chains presented below share a single source sample, sequenced in a study of T cells in Graves' hyperthyroidism and ophthalmopathy. RNA transcripts were the template for amplifying TCR beta CDR3 regions. The HTBI set primed first-round TCR CDR3 RT-PCR. MiXCR, applied by TCRdb to the multiplex PCR reads, yields one record per CDR3 protein. The sample contains approximately 570,000 distinct CDR3 sequences, approximately 20% of which appear only once. The sequenced material came from blood. All receptors derive from a man in his forties with Graves' ophthalmopathy.

This clonotype showed up many times. The chain links TRBV18 to TRBJ1-2; D remains ambiguous. CDR3 length: 14 amino acids. With 3 bases removed from V and 2 bases from J, the gap between germline ends came to 10 bases. Per germline, CDR1 KGHSH and CDR2 LQKENI. Here the CDR3 reads CASSPWEGNYGYTF. DNA for the CDR3: TGTGCCAGCTCACCCTGGGAGGGCAACTATGGCTACACCTTC.

There are a few counts of this clonotype. The J gene is TRBJ1-1, the V gene TRBV5-6; 7 nucleotides match TRBD1. CDR1 is SGHDT, CDR2 YYEEEE, per germline. V lost 2 bases and J lost 3; bases outside the gene matches: 4. This CDR3 has 14 residues. CDR3: CASSFLQGYTEAFF. The CDR3 DNA reads TGTGCCAGCAGCTTTCTACAGGGGTACACTGAAGCTTTCTTT.

The chain carries TRBV27 and TRBJ1-2, with 10 bases that match TRBD1. The germline V gene has CDR1 MNHEY and CDR2 SMNVEV (reference sequence). The CDR3 has 15 residues. With V trimmed by 5 bases and J by 1 base, 4 bases remained unmatched. As DNA, the CDR3 is TGTGCCAGCAGTCCGGACAGGGGGGTTAACTATGGCTACACCTTC. It encodes CASSPDRGVNYGYTF.

In regard to this clonotype: This may arise from a read error, as a much more abundant clone is one base away. V gene TRBV7-9 combines with J gene TRBJ2-5, with D perhaps matching TRBD1 (5 bases). The V end lost 5 bases, the J end lost 1 base, and 11 bases lay between the germline ends. Germline CDR1 and CDR2: SEHNR and FQNEAQ (reference sequence). The CDR3 length is 14 residues. The DNA of the CDR3 is TGTGCCAGCAGCCAAAGACAGACCCAAGAGACCCAGTACTTC. Its protein product is CASSQRQTQETQYF.

Concerning this clonotype: Sequence at one end of the junction differs from germline and may be a read error. This chain links TRBV4-3 with TRBJ2-7, with D perhaps assigned TRBD1 or TRBD2 (5 bases each). The CDR3 is made up of 15 amino acids. The V gene's germline CDR1 is LGHNA and CDR2 YSLEER. The CDR3 DNA reads as TGCGCCTGCAGCCAAGATTCCCAGGGACCCTACGAGCAGTACTTC. It codes for CACSQDSQGPYEQYF.

There are a few counts of this clonotype. The chain links TRBV7-2 to TRBJ2-5; no firm D call. The V and J ends lost 5 bases and 5 bases respectively, with 15 bases between them. The CDR3 length is 14 residues. CDR1 is SGHTA, CDR2 FQGNSA, per germline. The CDR3 region is CASSLQLRAETQYF. CDR3 bases: TGTGCCAGCAGCCTTCAACTCCGCGCTGAGACCCAGTACTTC. Complete variable domain (other parts from reference TRBV7-2 and TRBJ2-5): GAGVSQSPSNKVTEKGKDVELRCDPISGHTALYWYRQSLGQGLEFLIYFQGNSAPDKSGLPSDRFSAERTGGSVSTLTIQRTQQEDSAVYLCASSLQLRAETQYFGPGTRLLVL.

This clonotype was seen repeatedly, ten times or more. This chain links TRBV20-1 with TRBJ1-1; D ambiguous. V was pared by 3 bases and J by 8 bases, with 16 bases between. The germline gives CDR1 DFQATT, CDR2 SNEGSKA (reference sequence). The CDR3 is 13 residues long. The CDR3 region is CSARVPGLREAFF. The CDR3 bases are TGCAGTGCTAGGGTCCCGGGCTTGCGGGAAGCTTTCTTT.

This clonotype was observed many times. This rearrangement joins TRBV2 to TRBJ1-2; a weak D match, TRBD1 (6 bases). The CDR3 spans 12 residues. Looked up from germline, CDR1 is SNHLY and CDR2 is FYNNEI. V lost 7 bases, J lost 2 bases, and 8 bases lay in between. In DNA, the CDR3 is TGTGCCAGCACGAGGGGGAACTATGGCTACACCTTC. Translating gives CASTRGNYGYTF.

This clonotype has a handful of counts. The chain carries TRBV19 and TRBJ2-3, with 8 nucleotides matching TRBD1. Germline trimming cut 0 bases from V and 6 bases from J; bases unmatched to any gene: 5. Germline V gene sequence: CDR1 LNHDA, CDR2 SQIVND (reference sequence). The length of the CDR3 is 15 residues. CDR3: CASSIDPTGDDTQYF. The CDR3 DNA sequence: TGTGCCAGTAGTATAGATCCGACAGGGGATGATACGCAGTATTTT.

The rearrangement joins TRBV7-9 to TRBJ2-7; 8 bases are a match to TRBD1. CDR3 length: 14 amino acids. Germline CDR1 SEHNR, CDR2 FQNEAQ (reference sequence). V shed 1 base, J shed 7 bases, and the junction held 6 bases outside the gene matches. CDR3 coding DNA: TGTGCCAGCAGCTTAGGCGGCAGGGGGCTAGAGCAGTACTTC. Protein: CASSLGGRGLEQYF. The entire variable domain, with the rest obtained from reference TRBV7-9 and TRBJ2-7, is as follows: DTGVSQNPRHKITKRGQNVTFRCDPISEHNRLYWYRQTLGQGPEFLTYFQNEAQLEKSRLLSDRFSAERPKGSFSTLEIQRTEQGDSAMYLCASSLGGRGLEQYFGPGTRLTVT.

The sample holds a few counts of this clonotype. The chain recombines TRBV29-1 with TRBJ2-7, with 7 bases matching TRBD1. V lost 4 bases to trimming and J lost 7 bases; unmatched junction nucleotides: 7. The CDR3 has 12 residues. Per the germline V gene, CDR1 is SQVTM and CDR2 is ANQGSEA. CDR3 in DNA: TGCAGCGTTGGGCTCACAGGGGTTGAGCAGTACTTC. Encoded protein: CSVGLTGVEQYF.

A few counts support this clonotype. This chain links TRBV7-3 with TRBJ2-1; 10 bases match TRBD1. The V and J ends lost 5 bases and 1 base, in that order; junction bases with no gene match: 11. The CDR3 runs 18 residues. The germline V gene has CDR1 SGHTA and CDR2 FQGTGA. CDR3 bases: TGTGCCAGCAGCGAGGGGGGACAGGGGACTTATTCCTACAATGAGCAGTTCTTC. This gives the protein CASSEGGQGTYSYNEQFF.

The chain couples TRBV19 to TRBJ1-4; D gene uncertain. Looked up from germline, CDR1 is LNHDA and CDR2 is SQIVND (reference sequence). Trimming took off 2 bases at V and 5 bases at J, with 9 bases between the two ends. The CDR3 runs 14 residues. The DNA for the CDR3 is TGTGCCAGTAGTATAAGGCAGTCCAATGAAAAACTGTTTTTT. Translation gives CASSIRQSNEKLFF.

The chain couples TRBV20-1 to TRBJ2-2, with D unclear. The V gene's germline CDR1 is DFQATT and CDR2 SNEGSKA (reference sequence). This CDR3 region has 15 residues. Trimming removed 6 bases at V and 1 base at J, with 15 bases between. Written as DNA, the CDR3 is TGCAGTGCGCAACAAACTGTTAAGAACACCGGGGAGCTGTTTTTT. Its translation: CSAQQTVKNTGELFF.

This sequence joins TRBV6-1 and TRBJ1-2; no firm D call. Trimming left V 10 bases short and J 7 bases short, with 16 bases between. The CDR3 extends over 12 amino acids. CDR1 is MNHNS, CDR2 SASEGT, per germline. CDR3 residues: CATMAVEGGYTF. The CDR3 DNA reads TGTGCCACCATGGCCGTGGAGGGTGGCTACACCTTC.

This CDR3 reads CASSSGTGGVEQYF. CDR3 nucleotides: TGTGCCAGCAGTTCCGGGACAGGGGGGGTCGAGCAGTACTTC. V gene TRBV6-1 combines with J gene TRBJ2-7; 11 nucleotides align to TRBD1. CDR1 is MNHNS and CDR2 is SASEGT in the germline V gene. Losses at the gene ends were 5 bases for V and 6 bases for J; bases not matched to a gene: 6. The CDR3 covers 14 residues.

Only a few counts were recorded for this clonotype. The chain combines TRBV7-9 with TRBJ2-5; D tentatively fits TRBD1 or TRBD2 (5 bases each). Germline V gene lookup returns CDR1 SEHNR and CDR2 FQNEAQ (reference sequence). The CDR3 extends over 16 amino acids. The V end lost 4 bases, the J end lost 7 bases, and 22 bases lay between the germline ends. CDR3 DNA sequence: TGTGCCAGCAGCTCCCGAAAGACAGAGGGTGGGCGGACCCAGTACTTC. Protein sequence: CASSSRKTEGGRTQYF.

This clonotype was seen ten or more times. The V gene is TRBV7-8, the J gene TRBJ2-5; D is unresolved. The germline V gene has CDR1 SGHVS and CDR2 FQNEAQ. This CDR3 is built from 13 residues. The V end lost 4 bases, the J end lost 1 base, and 7 bases lay between the germline ends. CDR3 protein: CASSSPGQETQYF. The CDR3 region has the DNA TGTGCCAGCAGCTCGCCGGGCCAAGAGACCCAGTACTTC.

This chain links TRBV7-9 with TRBJ1-2; D gene uncertain. CDR1 and CDR2 from the germline V gene are SEHNR and FQNEAQ (reference sequence). CDR3 length: 16 amino acids. V gave up 3 bases and J gave up 3 bases, with 17 bases separating them. The CDR3 spells CASSLGVVMRHYGYTF. The CDR3 nucleotides are TGTGCCAGCAGCTTGGGCGTTGTTATGCGACACTATGGCTACACCTTC.

This rearrangement joins TRBV7-9 to TRBJ2-4; possibly TRBD1 or TRBD2 for D (6 bases each). Trimming pared 2 bases from V and 1 base from J, leaving 12 bases between. The length of the CDR3 is 16 residues. Looked up from germline, CDR1 is SEHNR and CDR2 is FQNEAQ (reference sequence). The DNA of the CDR3 is TGTGCCAGCAGCTTATCGGGGGCTTGGGCCAAAAACATTCAGTACTTC. It yields the protein CASSLSGAWAKNIQYF.

Many counts were recorded for this clonotype. V and J are TRBV10-3 and TRBJ1-1, with 7 bases lining up with TRBD1. Losses at the gene ends were 6 bases for V and 4 bases for J; bases not matched to a gene: 8. CDR1 ENHRY and CDR2 SYGVKD come from the germline V gene. This CDR3 comprises 14 residues. CDR3 sequence: CAIRGGGQFTEAFF. Written as DNA, the CDR3 is TGTGCCATCAGGGGAGGGGGACAGTTCACTGAAGCTTTCTTT.

This clonotype was counted between two and nine times. The chain links TRBV4-3 to TRBJ2-7; 9 bases are shared with TRBD1. Germline V gene data show CDR1 as LGHNA and CDR2 as YSLEER. The CDR3 contains 17 residues. Trimming removed 4 bases from V and 3 bases from J; junction bases left unmatched: 13. The CDR3 protein is CASSPTLGTGRFYEQYF. The CDR3 DNA sequence: TGCGCCAGCAGCCCCACCCTCGGGACAGGGAGATTCTACGAGCAGTACTTC.

This clonotype has more than one count but fewer than ten. The rearrangement joins TRBV7-3 to TRBJ2-2; 8 bases align to TRBD2. The CDR3 spans 15 residues. J lost 6 bases, V lost 1 base, and 4 bases had no gene match. CDR1 is SGHTA, CDR2 FQGTGA, per germline. CDR3 nucleotides: TGTGCCAGCAGCTTAAGGAGCGGGAGCGCCGGGGAGCTGTTTTTT. This sequence encodes CASSLRSGSAGELFF.

This clonotype was found a few times. The rearrangement links TRBV7-9 to TRBJ2-3; D is ambiguous. Germline lookup yields CDR1 SEHNR and CDR2 FQNEAQ (reference sequence). V shed 2 bases and J shed 1 base, with 7 bases lying between them. The CDR3 length is 14 residues. Written as DNA, the CDR3 is TGTGCCAGCAGCTTACCTAGGGGCACAGATACGCAGTATTTT. This translates into CASSLPRGTDTQYF.

The V and J genes are TRBV4-1 and TRBJ1-2, with a weak D call TRBD1 (6 bases). CDR1 MGHRA and CDR2 YSYEKL come from the germline V gene. Trimming took 0 bases from V and 6 from J, leaving 11 bases between them. The CDR3 length is 14 residues. The CDR3 DNA reads TGCGCCAGCAGCCAAGAGTCGCAGGGGCATGGCTACACCTTC. Protein sequence: CASSQESQGHGYTF.

The genes are TRBV27 and TRBJ2-7, with 8 positions matching TRBD1. This CDR3 has 14 amino acids. V shed 7 bases, J shed 2 bases, and the junction held 7 bases outside the gene matches. The germline gives CDR1 MNHEY, CDR2 SMNVEV (reference sequence). Written as DNA, the CDR3 is TGTGCCAGCAAAATCGGGACAGGTCCCTACGAGCAGTACTTC. This sequence encodes CASKIGTGPYEQYF.

This clonotype showed up many times. V gene TRBV15 combines with J gene TRBJ2-7; 13 nucleotides agree with TRBD2. The CDR3 extends over 17 amino acids. The germline CDR1 and CDR2 sequences are LNHNV and YYDKDF (reference sequence). Losses at the gene ends were 1 base for V and 1 base for J; bases not matched to a gene: 4. Here the CDR3 reads CATSRVGLAGKSYEQYF. CDR3 DNA sequence: TGTGCCACCAGCAGAGTGGGACTAGCGGGAAAGTCCTACGAGCAGTACTTC.